A single sample gave rise to the 13 T cell receptor beta chains below, sequenced in a study of human T cells and chemical hapten exposure. TCRdb re-called the RACE reads with MiXCR, one entry per CDR3 protein. This sample carries hundreds of thousands of distinct CDR3 sequences, 6% to 7% of them seen once, and the ten largest clones take more than 5.5%. Time point: patch test 2, 6 weeks after DPC sensitization. Regarding treatment: therapeutic diphenylcyclopropenone sensitization with weekly scalp DPC. Sample: whole blood, taken in connection with sensitization to the hapten diphenylcyclopropenone (DPC). The receptors were sampled from a woman aged 18 to 35 with alopecia areata. Some clones in this sample may be carry-over from other donors' samples.

This clonotype was seen more than once but under ten times. This chain links TRBV18 with TRBJ1-1, with 7 bases aligning to TRBD1. The V segment lost 3 bases and the J segment 2 bases; nucleotides outside the gene matches: 9. The CDR3 contains 16 residues. Germline CDR1 reads KGHSH; CDR2 reads LQKENI. The chain's CDR3 is CASSPTGGQTNTEAFF. Here the CDR3 DNA reads TGTGCCAGCTCACCTACGGGGGGACAGACTAACACTGAAGCTTTCTTT.

There are many counts of this clonotype. The genes are TRBV12-3 or TRBV12-4 and TRBJ1-6; D remains unclear. Trimming cost V 4 bases and J 8 bases, with 9 bases left between them. The CDR3 has 13 amino acids. The CDR3: CASSSTRDSPLHF. CDR3 nucleotides: TGTGCCAGCAGTTCTACTAGGGATTCACCCCTCCACTTT.

The chain combines TRBV7-2 with TRBJ2-3; no reliable D call. With 5 bases removed from V and 4 bases from J, the gap between germline ends came to 13 bases. The CDR3 is made up of 14 amino acids. In germline, CDR1 is SGHTA, CDR2 FQGNSA. CDR3 in amino acids: CASSVSGSADTQYF. The CDR3 nucleotides are TGTGCCAGCAGCGTGAGTGGGTCTGCAGATACGCAGTATTTT.

The chain's CDR3 is CASSYQGLGEQYF. CDR3 DNA: TGTGCCAGCAGTTATCAGGGTTTAGGGGAGCAGTACTTC. The chain employs TRBV11-2 and TRBJ2-7, with D possibly being TRBD1 (5 bases). The CDR3 has 13 residues. Trimming stripped 6 bases from V and 7 bases from J, with 16 bases between. The V gene's germline CDR1 is SGHAT and CDR2 FQNNGV.

In this sample, this clonotype turned up many times. The chain employs TRBV5-4 and TRBJ2-7; 8 nucleotides match TRBD2. Germline V gene data show CDR1 as SGHNT and CDR2 as YYREEE (reference sequence). V lost 4 bases, J lost 3 bases, and 9 bases stayed unmatched. This CDR3 is built from 15 residues. The CDR3 DNA follows: TGTGCCAGCAGCCCCGGGACTAGGGACCGCTACGAGCAGTACTTC. Protein: CASSPGTRDRYEQYF.

This clonotype was observed a handful of times. The genes are TRBV29-1 and TRBJ2-1, with 10 positions matching TRBD1. The CDR3 runs to 12 residues. CDR1 and CDR2 from the germline V gene are SQVTM and ANQGSEA. V dropped 6 bases and J dropped 5; count of bases not matched to a gene: 1. This chain's CDR3 is CSVGQGHNEQFF. CDR3 in DNA: TGCAGCGTGGGACAGGGGCACAATGAGCAGTTCTTC.

Only a few counts were recorded for this clonotype. V is TRBV7-3 and J is TRBJ1-1; tentative D call: TRBD1 (5 bases). Germline V lookup: CDR1 SGHTA, CDR2 FQGTGA. With 5 bases removed from V and 8 bases from J, the gap between germline ends came to 15 bases. This CDR3 is 13 amino acids long. Here the CDR3 DNA reads TGTGCCAGCAGCCGGCCGGGGGGTCGAGAAGCTTTCTTT. It specifies CASSRPGGREAFF.

The chain carries TRBV6-6 and TRBJ2-1, with 7 bases lining up with TRBD2. The CDR3 sequence is 16 residues long. The V segment lost 8 bases and the J segment 4 bases; nucleotides outside the gene matches: 14. Germline CDR1 reads MNHNY; CDR2 reads SVGAGI (reference sequence). The CDR3 reads CASGRTRSRGYNEQFF. In nucleotides, the CDR3 is TGTGCCAGCGGAAGGACTAGGTCCCGCGGGTACAATGAGCAGTTCTTC.

The chain has TRBV5-4 and TRBJ2-5; D tentatively fits TRBD1 or TRBD2 (5 bases each). From germline, CDR1 is SGHNT and CDR2 YYREEE (reference sequence). The CDR3 totals 13 residues. V lost 4 bases, J lost 3 bases, and 10 bases lay in between. The CDR3 here is CASSGDLEETQYF. DNA of the CDR3: TGTGCCAGCAGCGGGGACCTGGAAGAGACCCAGTACTTC.

This clonotype was found a few times. J is TRBJ2-1 and V is TRBV6-6; 7 bases are a match to TRBD1. J was trimmed by 0 bases and V by 6 bases; bases with no gene match: 14. This CDR3 has 18 amino acids. Germline V CDR1 and CDR2: MNHNY, SVGAGI (reference sequence). CDR3 in amino acids: CASRRQGSIPSSYNEQFF. For the CDR3, the DNA is TGTGCCAGCAGACGACAGGGAAGTATCCCGAGCTCCTACAATGAGCAGTTCTTC.

The chain links TRBV3-1 to TRBJ2-1; TRBD1 matches 7 bases. V dropped 4 bases and J dropped 2; count of bases not matched to a gene: 5. Looked up from germline, CDR1 is LGHDT and CDR2 is YNNKEL (reference sequence). The CDR3 has 15 residues. CDR3 DNA sequence: TGTGCCAGCAGCCCTACACAGGGGACCTACAATGAGCAGTTCTTC. Its protein is CASSPTQGTYNEQFF.

This clonotype was seen at least ten times. The chain employs TRBV7-2 and TRBJ1-2, with D maybe TRBD1 (6 bases). The CDR3 is made up of 14 amino acids. Deletions cut 7 bases from V and 7 bases from J, with 19 bases between. The germline V gene has CDR1 SGHTA and CDR2 FQGNSA. This CDR3 reads CASTDRDTFLGYTF. The DNA of the CDR3 is TGTGCCAGCACCGACCGGGACACTTTCCTTGGCTACACCTTC.

The J gene is TRBJ1-5, the V gene TRBV6-2 or TRBV6-3, with no clear D. V lost 6 bases to trimming and J lost 0 bases, with 9 bases between them. The CDR3 has 14 residues. Germline assignment: CDR1 MNHEY and CDR2 SVGEGT. The CDR3 nucleotides are TGTGCCAGCAGAACCTGGGATAGCAATCAGCCCCAGCATTTT. This encodes CASRTWDSNQPQHF.